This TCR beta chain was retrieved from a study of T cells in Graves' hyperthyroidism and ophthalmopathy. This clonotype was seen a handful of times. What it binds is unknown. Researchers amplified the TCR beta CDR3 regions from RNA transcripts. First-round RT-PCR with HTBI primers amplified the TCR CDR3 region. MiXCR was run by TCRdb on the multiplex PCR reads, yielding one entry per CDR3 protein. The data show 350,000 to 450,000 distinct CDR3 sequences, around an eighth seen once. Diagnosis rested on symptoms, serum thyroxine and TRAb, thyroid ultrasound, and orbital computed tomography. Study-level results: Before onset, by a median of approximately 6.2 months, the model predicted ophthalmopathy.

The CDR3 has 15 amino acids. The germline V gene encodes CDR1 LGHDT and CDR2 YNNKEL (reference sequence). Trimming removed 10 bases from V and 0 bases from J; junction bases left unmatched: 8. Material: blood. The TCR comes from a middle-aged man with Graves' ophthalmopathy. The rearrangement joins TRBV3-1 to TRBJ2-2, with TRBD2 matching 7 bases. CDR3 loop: CATTWGGANTGELFF. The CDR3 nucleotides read TGTGCCACCACTTGGGGGGGGGCGAACACCGGGGAGCTGTTTTTT.